The T cell receptor beta chain under discussion was sequenced for a study of cytomegalovirus exposure and HLA in healthy donors. Overall study results and limits: Reported results showed that the classifier diagnosed cytomegalovirus status with high specificity and sensitivity.

Of note for this clone: Antigen unknown.

60 Vbeta and 13 Jbeta primers were used in PCR. Some clones are missing from TCRdb's copy, which holds only in-frame ones; the method was immunoSEQ multiplex PCR. The sample lists some 98,000 clones; about 81% were seen once. The V segment lost 4 bases and the J segment 2 bases; nucleotides outside the gene matches: 3. The CDR3 consists of 14 residues. The germline gives CDR1 SGHAT, CDR2 FQNNGV. The sequenced material came from PBMCs. The sequence came from a middle-aged man in good health and CMV-seronegative. The chain is built from TRBV11-2 and TRBJ2-3, with 7 bases fitting TRBD1. In DNA, the CDR3 is TGTGCCAGCAGCTGGGACAGTTTCACAGATACGCAGTATTTT. Translating it yields CASSWDSFTDTQYF.